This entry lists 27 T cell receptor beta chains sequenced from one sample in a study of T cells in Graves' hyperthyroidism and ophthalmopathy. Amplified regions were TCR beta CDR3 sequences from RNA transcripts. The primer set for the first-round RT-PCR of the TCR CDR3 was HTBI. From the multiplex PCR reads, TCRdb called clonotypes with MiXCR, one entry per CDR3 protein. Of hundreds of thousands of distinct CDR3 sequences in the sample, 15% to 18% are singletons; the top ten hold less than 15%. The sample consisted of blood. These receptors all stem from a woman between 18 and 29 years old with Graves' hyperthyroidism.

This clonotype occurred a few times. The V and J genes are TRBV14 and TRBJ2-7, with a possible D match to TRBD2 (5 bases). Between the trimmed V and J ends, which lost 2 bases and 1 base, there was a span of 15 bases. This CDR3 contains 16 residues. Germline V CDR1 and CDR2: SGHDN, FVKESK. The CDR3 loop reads CASSQMKVGVSYEQYF. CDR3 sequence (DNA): TGTGCCAGCAGCCAAATGAAAGTGGGAGTGTCCTACGAGCAGTACTTC.

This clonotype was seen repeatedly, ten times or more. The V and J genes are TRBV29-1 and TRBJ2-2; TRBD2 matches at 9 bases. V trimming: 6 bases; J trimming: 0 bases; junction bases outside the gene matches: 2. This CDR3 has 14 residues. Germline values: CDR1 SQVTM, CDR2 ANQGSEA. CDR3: CSVSGRTNTGELFF. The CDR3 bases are TGCAGCGTGAGCGGGAGGACGAACACCGGGGAGCTGTTTTTT.

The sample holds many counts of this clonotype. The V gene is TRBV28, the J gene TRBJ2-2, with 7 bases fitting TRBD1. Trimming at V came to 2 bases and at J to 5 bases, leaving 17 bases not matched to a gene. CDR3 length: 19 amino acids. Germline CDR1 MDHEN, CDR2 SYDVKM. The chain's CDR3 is CASSLIVYRTGTWTGELFF. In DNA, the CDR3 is TGTGCCAGCAGTTTAATTGTATACCGGACAGGTACTTGGACCGGGGAGCTGTTTTTT.

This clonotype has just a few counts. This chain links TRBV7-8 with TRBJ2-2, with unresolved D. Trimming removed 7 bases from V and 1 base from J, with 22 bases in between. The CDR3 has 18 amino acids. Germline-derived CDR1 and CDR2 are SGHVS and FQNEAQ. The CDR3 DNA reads TGTGCCAGCAAAAGGTGGCAGGCCCGTACAAAGAACACCGGGGAGCTGTTTTTT. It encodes CASKRWQARTKNTGELFF. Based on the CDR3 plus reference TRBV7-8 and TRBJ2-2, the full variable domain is GAGVSQSPRYKVAKRGQDVALRCDPISGHVSLFWYQQALGQGPEFLTYFQNEAQLDKSGLPSDRFFAERPEGSVSTLKIQRTQQEDSAVYLCASKRWQARTKNTGELFFGEGSRLTVL.

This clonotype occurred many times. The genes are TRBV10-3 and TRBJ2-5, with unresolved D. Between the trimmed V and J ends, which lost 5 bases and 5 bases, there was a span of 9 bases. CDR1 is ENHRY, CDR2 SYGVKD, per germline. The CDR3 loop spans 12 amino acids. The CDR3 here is CAISLKGETQYF. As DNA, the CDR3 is TGTGCCATCAGTCTTAAGGGCGAGACCCAGTACTTC.

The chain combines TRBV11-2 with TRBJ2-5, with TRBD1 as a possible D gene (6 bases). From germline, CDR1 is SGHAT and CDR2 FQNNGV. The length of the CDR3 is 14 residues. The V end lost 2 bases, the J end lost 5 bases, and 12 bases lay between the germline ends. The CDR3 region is CASSLNLRGETQYF. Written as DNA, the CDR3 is TGTGCCAGCAGCTTAAATCTGAGGGGGGAGACCCAGTACTTC.

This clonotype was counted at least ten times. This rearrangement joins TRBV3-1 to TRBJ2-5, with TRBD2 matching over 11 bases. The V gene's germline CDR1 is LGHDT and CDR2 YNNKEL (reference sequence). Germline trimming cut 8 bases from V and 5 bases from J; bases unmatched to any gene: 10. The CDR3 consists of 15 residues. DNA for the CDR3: TGTGCCAGCTCCATTAGCGGGAGGGTCACGGAGACCCAGTACTTC. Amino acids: CASSISGRVTETQYF.

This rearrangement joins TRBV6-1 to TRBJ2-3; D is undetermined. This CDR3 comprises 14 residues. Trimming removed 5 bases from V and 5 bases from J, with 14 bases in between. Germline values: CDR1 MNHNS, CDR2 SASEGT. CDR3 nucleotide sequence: TGTGCCAGCAGTTTCGGACCTTCTATAGATACGCAGTATTTT. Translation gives CASSFGPSIDTQYF.

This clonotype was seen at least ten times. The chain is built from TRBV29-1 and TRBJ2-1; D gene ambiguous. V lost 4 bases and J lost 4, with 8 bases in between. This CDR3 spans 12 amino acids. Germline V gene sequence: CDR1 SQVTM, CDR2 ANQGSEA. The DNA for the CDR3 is TGCAGCGTTGTCTCGGGTTACAATGAGCAGTTCTTC. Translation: CSVVSGYNEQFF.

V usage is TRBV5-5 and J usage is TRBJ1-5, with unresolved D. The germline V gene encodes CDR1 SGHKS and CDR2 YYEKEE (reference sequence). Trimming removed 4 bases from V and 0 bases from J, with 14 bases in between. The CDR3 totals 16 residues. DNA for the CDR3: TGTGCCAGCAGCGAGTCGTTTGGGGATAGCAATCAGCCCCAGCATTTT. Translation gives CASSESFGDSNQPQHF. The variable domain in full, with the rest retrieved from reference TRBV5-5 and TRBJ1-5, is DAGVTQSPTHLIKTRGQQVTLRCSPISGHKSVSWYQQVLGQGPQFIFQYYEKEERGRGNFPDRFSARQFPNYSSELNVNALLLGDSALYLCASSESFGDSNQPQHFGDGTRLSIL.

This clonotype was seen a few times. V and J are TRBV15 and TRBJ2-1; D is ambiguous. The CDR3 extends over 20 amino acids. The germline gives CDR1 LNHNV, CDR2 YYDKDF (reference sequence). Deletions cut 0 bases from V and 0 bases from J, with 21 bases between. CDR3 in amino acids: CATSRELTLNRISSYNEQFF. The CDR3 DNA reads TGTGCCACCAGCAGAGAATTAACCCTAAATCGGATCTCCTCCTACAATGAGCAGTTCTTC.

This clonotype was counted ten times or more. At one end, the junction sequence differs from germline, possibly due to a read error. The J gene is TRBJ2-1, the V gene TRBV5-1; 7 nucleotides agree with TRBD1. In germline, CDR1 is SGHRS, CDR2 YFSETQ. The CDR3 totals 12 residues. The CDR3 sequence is CASSLVGTEFVF. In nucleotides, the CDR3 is TGCGCCAGCAGCTTGGTGGGGACAGAGTTTGTCTTC.

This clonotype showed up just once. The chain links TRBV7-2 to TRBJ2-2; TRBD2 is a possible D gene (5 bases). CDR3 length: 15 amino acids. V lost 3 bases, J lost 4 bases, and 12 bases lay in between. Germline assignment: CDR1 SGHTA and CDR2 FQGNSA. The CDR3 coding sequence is TGTGCCAGCAGCTTGAGGGCTCGAATCACCGGGGAGCTGTTTTTT. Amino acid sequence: CASSLRARITGELFF.

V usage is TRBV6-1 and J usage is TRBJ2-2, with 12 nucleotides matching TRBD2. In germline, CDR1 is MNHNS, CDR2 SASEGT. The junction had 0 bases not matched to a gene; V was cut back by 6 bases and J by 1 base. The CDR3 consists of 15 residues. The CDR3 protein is CASRLAGGNTGELFF. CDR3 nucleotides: TGTGCCAGCAGACTAGCGGGAGGGAACACCGGGGAGCTGTTTTTT.

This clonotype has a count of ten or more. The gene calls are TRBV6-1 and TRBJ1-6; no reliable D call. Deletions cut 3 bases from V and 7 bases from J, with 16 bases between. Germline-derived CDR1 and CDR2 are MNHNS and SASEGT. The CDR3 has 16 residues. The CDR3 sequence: CASSEVSGLRNSPLHF. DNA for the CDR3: TGTGCCAGCAGTGAGGTTTCGGGCCTTAGAAATTCACCCCTCCACTTT.

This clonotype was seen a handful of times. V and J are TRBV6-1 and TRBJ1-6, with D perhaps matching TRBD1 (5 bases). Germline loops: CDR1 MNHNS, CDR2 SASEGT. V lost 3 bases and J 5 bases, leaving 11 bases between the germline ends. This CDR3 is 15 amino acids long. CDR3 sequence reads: CASSEDGGNNSPLHF. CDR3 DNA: TGTGCCAGCAGTGAGGATGGGGGAAATAATTCACCCCTCCACTTT.

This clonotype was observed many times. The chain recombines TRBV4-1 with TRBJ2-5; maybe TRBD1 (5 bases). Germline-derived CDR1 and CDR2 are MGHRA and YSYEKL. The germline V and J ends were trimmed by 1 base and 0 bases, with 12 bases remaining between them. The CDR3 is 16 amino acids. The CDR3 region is CASSQAAGMYQETQYF. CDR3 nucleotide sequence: TGCGCCAGCAGCCAAGCCGCAGGGATGTACCAAGAGACCCAGTACTTC.

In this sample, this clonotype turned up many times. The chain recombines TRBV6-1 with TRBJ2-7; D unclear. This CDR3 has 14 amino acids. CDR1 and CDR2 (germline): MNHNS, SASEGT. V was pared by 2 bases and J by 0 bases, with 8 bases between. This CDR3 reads CASSEWGNSYEQYF. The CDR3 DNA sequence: TGTGCCAGCAGTGAATGGGGAAACTCCTACGAGCAGTACTTC.

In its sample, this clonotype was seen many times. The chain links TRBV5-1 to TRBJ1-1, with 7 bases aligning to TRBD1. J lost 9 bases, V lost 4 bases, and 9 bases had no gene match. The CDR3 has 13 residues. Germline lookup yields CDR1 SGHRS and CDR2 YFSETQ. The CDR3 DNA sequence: TGCGCCAGCAGCCCCGCACAGGGGATGAAAGCTTTCTTT. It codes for CASSPAQGMKAFF.

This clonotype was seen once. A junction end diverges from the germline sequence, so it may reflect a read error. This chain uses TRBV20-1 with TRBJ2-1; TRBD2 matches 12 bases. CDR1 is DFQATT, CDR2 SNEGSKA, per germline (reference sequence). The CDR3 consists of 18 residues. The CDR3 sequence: CGARGGLAGSSSYNEQFF. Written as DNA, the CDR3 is TGCGGTGCTAGAGGGGGACTAGCGGGCTCTAGCTCCTACAATGAGCAGTTCTTC.

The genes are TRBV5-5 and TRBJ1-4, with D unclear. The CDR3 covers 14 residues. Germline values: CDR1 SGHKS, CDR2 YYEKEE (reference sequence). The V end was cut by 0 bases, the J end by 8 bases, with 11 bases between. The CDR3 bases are TGTGCCAGCAGCTTGGGGCCAGAAGGAGAAAAACTGTTTTTT. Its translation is CASSLGPEGEKLFF. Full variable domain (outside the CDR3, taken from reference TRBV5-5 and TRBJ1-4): DAGVTQSPTHLIKTRGQQVTLRCSPISGHKSVSWYQQVLGQGPQFIFQYYEKEERGRGNFPDRFSARQFPNYSSELNVNALLLGDSALYLCASSLGPEGEKLFFGSGTQLSVL.

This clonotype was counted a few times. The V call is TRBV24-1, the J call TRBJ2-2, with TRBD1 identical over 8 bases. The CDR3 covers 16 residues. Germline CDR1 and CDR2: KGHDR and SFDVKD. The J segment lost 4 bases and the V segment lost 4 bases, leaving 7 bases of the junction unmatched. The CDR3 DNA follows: TGTGCCACCAGTGAGAAGGACAGGGTTGCCACCGGGGAGCTGTTTTTT. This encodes CATSEKDRVATGELFF.

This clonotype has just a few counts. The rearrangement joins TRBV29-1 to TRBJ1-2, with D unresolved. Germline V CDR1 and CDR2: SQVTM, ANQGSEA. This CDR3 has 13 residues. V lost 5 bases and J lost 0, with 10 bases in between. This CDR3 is CSVRTATNYGYTF. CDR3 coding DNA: TGCAGCGTTCGGACGGCAACTAACTATGGCTACACCTTC.

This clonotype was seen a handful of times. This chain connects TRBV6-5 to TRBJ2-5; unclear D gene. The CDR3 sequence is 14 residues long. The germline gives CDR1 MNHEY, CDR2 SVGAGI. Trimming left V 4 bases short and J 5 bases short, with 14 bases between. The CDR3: CASSSNPGVETQYF. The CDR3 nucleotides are TGTGCCAGCAGTTCCAATCCTGGGGTTGAGACCCAGTACTTC.

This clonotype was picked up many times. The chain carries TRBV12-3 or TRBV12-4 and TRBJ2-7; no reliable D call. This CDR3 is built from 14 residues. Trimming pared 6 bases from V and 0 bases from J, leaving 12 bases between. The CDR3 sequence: CASRETSLSYEQYF. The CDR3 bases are TGTGCCAGCAGGGAGACATCCCTCTCCTACGAGCAGTACTTC.

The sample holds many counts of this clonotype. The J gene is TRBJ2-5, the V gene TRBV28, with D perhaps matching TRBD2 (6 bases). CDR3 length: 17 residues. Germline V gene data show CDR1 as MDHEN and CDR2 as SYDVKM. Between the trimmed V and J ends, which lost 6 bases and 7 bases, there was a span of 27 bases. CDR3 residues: CASSSPFRDSAGGTQYF. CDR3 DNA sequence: TGTGCCAGCAGCTCCCCGTTCAGAGACTCGGCCGGGGGGACCCAGTACTTC.

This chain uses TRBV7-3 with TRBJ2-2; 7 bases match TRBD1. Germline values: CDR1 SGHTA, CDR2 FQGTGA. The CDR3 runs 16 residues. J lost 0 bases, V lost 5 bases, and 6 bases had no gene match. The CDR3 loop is CASSPRTGSNTGELFF. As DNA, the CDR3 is TGTGCCAGCAGCCCCCGGACAGGATCGAACACCGGGGAGCTGTTTTTT.